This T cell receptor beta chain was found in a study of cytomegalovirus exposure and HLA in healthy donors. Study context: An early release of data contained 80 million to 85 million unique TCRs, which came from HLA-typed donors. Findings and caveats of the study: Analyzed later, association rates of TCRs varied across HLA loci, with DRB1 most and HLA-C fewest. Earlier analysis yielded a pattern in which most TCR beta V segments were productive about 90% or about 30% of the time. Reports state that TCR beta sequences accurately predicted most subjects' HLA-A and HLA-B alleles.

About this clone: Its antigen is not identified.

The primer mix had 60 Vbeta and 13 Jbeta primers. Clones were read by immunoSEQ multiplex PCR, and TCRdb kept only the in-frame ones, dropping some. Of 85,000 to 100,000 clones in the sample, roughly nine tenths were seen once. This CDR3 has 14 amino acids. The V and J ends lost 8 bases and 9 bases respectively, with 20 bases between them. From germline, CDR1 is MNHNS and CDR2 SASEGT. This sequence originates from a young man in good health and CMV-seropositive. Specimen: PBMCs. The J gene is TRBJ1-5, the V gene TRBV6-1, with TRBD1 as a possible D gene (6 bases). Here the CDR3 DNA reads TGTGCCAGCGCCACTTGGGAGGGGGGTCGGCCCCAGCATTTT. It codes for CASATWEGGRPQHF.